The 20 T cell receptor beta chains presented below share a single source sample, sequenced in a study of blood T cell repertoires in COVID-19. Method: immunoSEQ multiplex PCR; TCRdb's copy keeps in-frame clones and lacks some. The sample holds under 400,000 clones, 85% to 90% seen once. Sample: peripheral blood. These receptors all come from a woman aged 25 to 45 with COVID-19, enrolled during active disease.

The chain links TRBV7-9 to TRBJ1-5; D not resolved. The CDR3 totals 14 residues. Germline V gene sequence: CDR1 SEHNR, CDR2 FQNEAQ (reference sequence). V lost 0 bases, J lost 6 bases, and 9 bases lay in between. CDR3 DNA sequence: TGTGCCAGCAGCTTAGCGGGAGAGGGTCAGCCCCAGCATTTT. Its protein is CASSLAGEGQPQHF.

This chain uses TRBV6-1 with TRBJ1-1, with TRBD1 as a possible D gene (5 bases). The germline V gene encodes CDR1 MNHNS and CDR2 SASEGT. CDR3 length equals 17 residues. The germline V and J ends were trimmed by 4 bases and 0 bases, with 18 bases remaining between them. This CDR3 reads CASSGRQGPEMNTEAFF. The DNA for the CDR3 is TGTGCCAGCAGTGGACGTCAGGGCCCAGAAATGAACACTGAAGCTTTCTTT.

Of note for this clone: The same CDR3 is also encoded by other DNA sequences in this sample. The V and J genes are TRBV27 and TRBJ1-3; 7 bases fit TRBD1. Trimming took 6 bases from V and 0 from J; bases not matched to a gene: 2. CDR1 MNHEY and CDR2 SMNVEV come from the germline V gene (reference sequence). This CDR3 region has 14 residues. For the CDR3, the DNA is TGTGCCAGCAGGAGACAGGGCTCTGGAAACACCATATATTTT. Translation gives CASRRQGSGNTIYF.

The chain links TRBV28 to TRBJ1-2; 7 bases are a match to TRBD1. J was trimmed by 4 bases and V by 1 base; bases with no gene match: 6. The CDR3 is 15 amino acids. The germline V gene has CDR1 MDHEN and CDR2 SYDVKM. The CDR3 here is CASSLSTGLGYGYTF. The CDR3 DNA reads TGTGCCAGCAGTTTATCGACAGGGTTGGGCTATGGCTACACCTTC.

This clone came up a few times. The chain employs TRBV29-1 and TRBJ1-1; D is unclear. The CDR3 spans 11 residues. The germline V gene encodes CDR1 SQVTM and CDR2 ANQGSEA. V lost 8 bases to trimming and J lost 1 base, with 8 bases between them. The CDR3: CSPDGNTEAFF. The CDR3 region has the DNA TGCAGCCCGGACGGGAACACTGAAGCTTTCTTT.

The chain joins TRBV30 to TRBJ1-3; D may be TRBD1 (5 bases). The CDR3 covers 14 residues. The ends were cut back, 4 bases at V and 0 bases at J, with 10 bases in the middle. From germline, CDR1 is GTSNPN and CDR2 SVGIG (reference sequence). CDR3: CAWTRGFSGNTIYF. The CDR3 DNA sequence: TGTGCCTGGACACGGGGGTTCTCTGGAAACACCATATATTTT.

The chain uses TRBV30 and TRBJ1-1, with a weak D call TRBD1 (6 bases). V was clipped by 3 bases and J by 6 bases, with 14 bases between them. Germline-derived CDR1 and CDR2 are GTSNPN and SVGIG (reference sequence). The CDR3 is 13 residues long. The CDR3 sequence: CAWRQGLSAEAFF. DNA of the CDR3: TGTGCCTGGAGGCAGGGGCTGTCAGCTGAAGCTTTCTTT.

This clone appeared once. The chain couples TRBV19 to TRBJ2-3, with D perhaps matching TRBD2 (5 bases). CDR3 length equals 16 residues. V gave up 2 bases and J gave up 2 bases, with 14 bases separating them. The germline gives CDR1 LNHDA, CDR2 SQIVND (reference sequence). CDR3 DNA sequence: TGTGCCAGTAGTATACGACGTGGCGGGCTCACAGATACGCAGTATTTT. Residues: CASSIRRGGLTDTQYF.

The V call is TRBV25-1, the J call TRBJ1-2; no definite D call. This CDR3 spans 14 amino acids. V dropped 3 bases and J dropped 4 bases, with 12 bases sitting between them. Germline CDR1 is MGHDK and CDR2 is SYGVNS. CDR3 sequence reads: CASSEGGGVYGYTF. DNA of the CDR3: TGTGCCAGCAGTGAGGGTGGCGGAGTCTATGGCTACACCTTC.

The chain uses TRBV5-1 and TRBJ2-7; D is unclear. The germline CDR1 and CDR2 sequences are SGHRS and YFSETQ. The CDR3 totals 12 residues. V was trimmed by 7 bases and J by 7 bases, leaving 15 bases between them. The CDR3 region has the DNA TGCGCCAGCGCCGGAGATTTCGGGGAGCAGTACTTC. Protein sequence: CASAGDFGEQYF.

The chain uses TRBV2 and TRBJ2-7, with TRBD1 matching 9 bases. V lost 7 bases to trimming and J lost 2 bases; unmatched junction nucleotides: 12. CDR3 size: 16 residues. Germline V gene sequence: CDR1 SNHLY, CDR2 FYNNEI. DNA of the CDR3: TGTGCCAGCACCCTACCTCCGGGACAGGGAACCTACGAGCAGTACTTC. Its protein is CASTLPPGQGTYEQYF.

The chain joins TRBV4-2 to TRBJ1-1; D unresolved. Germline CDR1 LGHNA, CDR2 YNFKEQ. V was clipped by 3 bases and J by 2 bases, with 13 bases between them. This CDR3 region has 15 residues. The CDR3 coding sequence is TGTGCCAGCAGCCACCAACCCGACTTCAACACTGAAGCTTTCTTT. Translation gives CASSHQPDFNTEAFF.

CDR3: CASRETGLGEKLFF. The CDR3 region has the DNA TGTGCCAGCAGGGAGACAGGGTTGGGAGAAAAACTGTTTTTT. This chain uses TRBV2 with TRBJ1-4, with TRBD1 matching 7 bases. In germline, CDR1 is SNHLY, CDR2 FYNNEI. V lost 6 bases and J lost 8; bases outside the gene matches: 9. CDR3 length: 14 amino acids.

The chain links TRBV7-2 to TRBJ1-2, with 12 bases fitting TRBD1. The germline gives CDR1 SGHTA, CDR2 FQGNSA. The CDR3 runs to 18 residues. The J segment lost 0 bases and the V segment lost 2 bases, leaving 7 bases of the junction unmatched. As DNA, the CDR3 is TGTGCCAGCAGCTTAAAGGGACAGGGGGCAACATCTAACTATGGCTACACCTTC. Translation: CASSLKGQGATSNYGYTF.

This clone came up once. The chain couples TRBV12-5 to TRBJ2-2, with TRBD1 as a possible D gene (5 bases). The length of the CDR3 is 14 residues. From germline, CDR1 is LGHNT and CDR2 FRNRAP. V shed 7 bases and J shed 4 bases, with 13 bases lying between them. CDR3 DNA sequence: TGTGCTAGTGCCAGGGAAGAGAGCACCGGGGAGCTGTTTTTT. Translating gives CASAREESTGELFF.

V gene TRBV2 combines with J gene TRBJ2-1, with 8 nucleotides matching TRBD2. V was pared by 11 bases and J by 7 bases, with 7 bases of the junction left unmatched. Germline V gene data show CDR1 as SNHLY and CDR2 as FYNNEI. The CDR3 contains 12 residues. The CDR3 nucleotides are TGTGCCTCCCGGGGGGGGAGAAATGAGCAGTTCTTC. Its protein product is CASRGGRNEQFF. Full variable domain (missing parts from reference TRBV2 and TRBJ2-1): EPEVTQTPSHQVTQMGQEVILRCVPISNHLYFYWYRQILGQKVEFLVSFYNNEISEKSEIFDDQFSVERPDGSNFTLKIRSTKLEDSAMYFCASRGGRNEQFFGPGTRLTVL.

Written as DNA, the CDR3 is TGTGCCAGCAGTGAAGGACAGGGGGCAAAGGAGCAGTACTTC. It translates to CASSEGQGAKEQYF. The rearrangement joins TRBV25-1 to TRBJ2-7, with 11 bases lining up with TRBD1. Germline trimming cut 2 bases from V and 7 bases from J; bases unmatched to any gene: 4. The CDR3 contains 14 residues. CDR1 and CDR2 from the germline V gene are MGHDK and SYGVNS.

This clone was counted a single time. The chain couples TRBV29-1 to TRBJ2-7; maybe TRBD1 (5 bases). V was clipped by 1 base and J by 3 bases, with 16 bases between them. The CDR3 length is 15 residues. The V gene's germline CDR1 is SQVTM and CDR2 ANQGSEA. The CDR3 DNA reads TGCAGCGTTGAAGTGGAACAGGCACGTAACTACGAGCAGTACTTC. It translates to CSVEVEQARNYEQYF.

The gene calls are TRBV2 and TRBJ1-6; D call uncertain. The germline V gene encodes CDR1 SNHLY and CDR2 FYNNEI. Trimming removed 5 bases from V and 10 bases from J, with 15 bases in between. CDR3 length: 14 residues. The DNA for the CDR3 is TGTGCCAGCAGTCGCAGTTCATTCCAATCACCCCTCCACTTT. Translated: CASSRSSFQSPLHF. Based on the CDR3 plus reference TRBV2 and TRBJ1-6, the full variable domain is EPEVTQTPSHQVTQMGQEVILRCVPISNHLYFYWYRQILGQKVEFLVSFYNNEISEKSEIFDDQFSVERPDGSNFTLKIRSTKLEDSAMYFCASSRSSFQSPLHFGNGTRLTVT.

The chain carries TRBV28 and TRBJ1-2; D ambiguous. V shed 6 bases and J shed 4 bases, with 12 bases lying between them. CDR1 MDHEN and CDR2 SYDVKM come from the germline V gene. The CDR3 runs to 13 residues. The CDR3: CASSHESLYGYTF. CDR3 sequence (DNA): TGTGCCAGCAGCCATGAGAGCCTCTATGGCTACACCTTC.